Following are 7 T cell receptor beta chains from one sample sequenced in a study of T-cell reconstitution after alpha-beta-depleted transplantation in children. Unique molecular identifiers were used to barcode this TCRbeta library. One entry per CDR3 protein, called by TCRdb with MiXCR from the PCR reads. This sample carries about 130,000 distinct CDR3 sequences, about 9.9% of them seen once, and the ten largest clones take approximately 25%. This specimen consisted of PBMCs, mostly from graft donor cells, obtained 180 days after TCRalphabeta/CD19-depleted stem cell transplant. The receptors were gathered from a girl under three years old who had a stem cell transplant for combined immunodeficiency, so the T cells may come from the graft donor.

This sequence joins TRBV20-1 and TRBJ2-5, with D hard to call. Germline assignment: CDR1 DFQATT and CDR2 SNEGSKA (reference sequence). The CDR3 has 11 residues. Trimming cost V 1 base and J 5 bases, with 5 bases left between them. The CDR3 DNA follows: TGCAGTGCTAGAGTACTCGAGACCCAGTACTTC. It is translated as CSARVLETQYF.

The CDR3 here is CASRYSRRLANEQFF. The CDR3, as DNA: TGTGCCAGCAGATACTCCCGGAGACTAGCAAATGAGCAGTTCTTC. V gene TRBV12-3 or TRBV12-4 combines with J gene TRBJ2-1; TRBD2 agrees at 7 bases. The CDR3 is 15 residues long. Losses at the gene ends were 6 bases for V and 7 bases for J; bases not matched to a gene: 12.

The DNA for the CDR3 is TGTGCCAGCAGCTTGTCACAGGGAGGCTACGAGCAGTACTTC. Translated, it gives CASSLSQGGYEQYF. The chain joins TRBV5-6 to TRBJ2-7; the D gene could be TRBD1 or TRBD2 (6 bases each). V was clipped by 1 base and J by 3 bases, with 11 bases between them. This CDR3 is 14 amino acids long. From germline, CDR1 is SGHDT and CDR2 YYEEEE. The full variable domain, its missing parts supplied by reference TRBV5-6 and TRBJ2-7, is DAGVTQSPTHLIKTRGQQVTLRCSPKSGHDTVSWYQQALGQGPQFIFQYYEEEERQRGNFPDRFSGHQFPNYSSELNVNALLLGDSALYLCASSLSQGGYEQYFGPGTRLTVT.

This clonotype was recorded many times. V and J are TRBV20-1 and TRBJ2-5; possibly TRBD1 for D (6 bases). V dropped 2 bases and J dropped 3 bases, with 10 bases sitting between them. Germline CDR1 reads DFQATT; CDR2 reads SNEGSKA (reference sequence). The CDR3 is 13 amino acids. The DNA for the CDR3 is TGCAGTGCTAGAACAGGGTGGGAAGAGACCCAGTACTTC. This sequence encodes CSARTGWEETQYF.

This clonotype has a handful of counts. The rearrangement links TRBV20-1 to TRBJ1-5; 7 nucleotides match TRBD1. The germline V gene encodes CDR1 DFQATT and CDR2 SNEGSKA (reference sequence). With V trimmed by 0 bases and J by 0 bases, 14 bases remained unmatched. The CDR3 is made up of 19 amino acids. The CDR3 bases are TGCAGTGCTAGAGAATTCAGGTCCAGAACAGGGGATAGCAATCAGCCCCAGCATTTT. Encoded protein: CSAREFRSRTGDSNQPQHF.

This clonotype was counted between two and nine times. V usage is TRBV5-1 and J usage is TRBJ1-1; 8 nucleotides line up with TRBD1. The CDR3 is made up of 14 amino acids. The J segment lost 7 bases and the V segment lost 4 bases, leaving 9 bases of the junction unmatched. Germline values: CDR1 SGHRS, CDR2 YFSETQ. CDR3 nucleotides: TGCGCCAGCAGCAGGGGGAGGGGGACAGGTGAAGCTTTCTTT. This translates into CASSRGRGTGEAFF.

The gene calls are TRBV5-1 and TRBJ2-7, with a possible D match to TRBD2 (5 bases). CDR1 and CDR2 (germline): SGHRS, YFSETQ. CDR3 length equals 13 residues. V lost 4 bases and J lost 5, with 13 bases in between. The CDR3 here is CASSPLTNNEQYF. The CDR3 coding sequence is TGCGCCAGCAGCCCCCTGACTAACAACGAGCAGTACTTC.